The rows below give T cell receptor beta chains drawn from one sample of a study of cytomegalovirus exposure and HLA in healthy donors. Method: immunoSEQ multiplex PCR; TCRdb's copy keeps in-frame clones and lacks some. The sample shows about 100,000 clones, approximately 77% of them seen only once. Sequencing was done on a sample of PBMCs. Receptor source: a male donor in good health and CMV-seropositive. Both conserved end residues are part of each CDR3. The D gene is left open where the match is weak. A clone size is listed for some rows: how often the clone was seen (once, few, many), or a class if it is expanded.

clone size,J gene,V gene,D gene,CDR3 DNA,CDR3 protein
.,TRBJ2-7,TRBV6-1,.,TGTGCCAGCACCCCCCCTCCGCCGGGGTACGAGCAGTACTTC,CASTPPPPGYEQYF
.,TRBJ1-4,TRBV7-9,TRBD1,TGTTCCAGCAGCAACATCCAGGGGGCCGGTGAAAAACTGTTTTTT,CSSSNIQGAGEKLFF
.,TRBJ1-3,TRBV7-9,.,TGTGCCAGCAGCTTAGGAGTGGGGCTTCGCTCTGGAAACACCATATATTTT,CASSLGVGLRSGNTIYF
.,TRBJ1-2,TRBV10-2,TRBD1,TGCGCCAGCAGTGTTGAGAGGGCTGGACAGGGAGGCTATGGCTACACCTTC,CASSVERAGQGGYGYTF
.,TRBJ1-1,TRBV5-1,.,TGCGCCAGCAACGGGATGAACACTGAAGCTTTCTTT,CASNGMNTEAFF
.,TRBJ2-7,TRBV7-2,TRBD2,TGTGCCAGCAGCTTTCAAGGGACTAGCGGCAACGAGCAGTACTTC,CASSFQGTSGNEQYF
.,TRBJ1-5,TRBV11-2,.,TGTGCCAGCAGCTTAGAGGCGGGCCTCAATCAGCCCCAGCATTTT,CASSLEAGLNQPQHF
few,TRBJ2-7,TRBV30,TRBD1,TGTGCCTGGAGCGTATCTTACAGGGGCTACGAGCAGTACTTC,CAWSVSYRGYEQYF
once,TRBJ1-2,TRBV25-1,TRBD1,TGTGCCAGCAGTCCCCGCCCGGGACAGGGGGCGGGAGGCTACACCTTC,CASSPRPGQGAGGYTF
.,TRBJ1-2,TRBV28,TRBD1,TGTGCCAGCGATAACAGGGGCCCCTGGGGGGGCTACACCTTC,CASDNRGPWGGYTF
.,TRBJ2-3,TRBV4-2,TRBD1,TGTGCCAGCAGCCAGTACTCGGACAGGACTACGCAGTATTTT,CASSQYSDRTTQYF